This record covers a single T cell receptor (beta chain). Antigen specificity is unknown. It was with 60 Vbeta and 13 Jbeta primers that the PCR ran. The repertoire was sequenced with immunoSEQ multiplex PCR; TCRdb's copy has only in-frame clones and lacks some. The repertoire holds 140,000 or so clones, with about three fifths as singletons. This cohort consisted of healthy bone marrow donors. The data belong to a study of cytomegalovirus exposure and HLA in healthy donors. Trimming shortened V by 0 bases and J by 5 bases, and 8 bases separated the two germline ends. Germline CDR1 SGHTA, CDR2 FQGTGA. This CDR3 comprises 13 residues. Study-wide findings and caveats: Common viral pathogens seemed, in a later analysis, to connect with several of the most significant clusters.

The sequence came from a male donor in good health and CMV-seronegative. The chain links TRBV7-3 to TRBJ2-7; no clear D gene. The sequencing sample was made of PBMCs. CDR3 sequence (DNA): TGTGCCAGCAGCTTAACGTGGAGAGACGAGCAGTACTTC. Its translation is CASSLTWRDEQYF.